These 9 T cell receptor beta chains came from one sample sequenced in a study of blood T cell repertoires in COVID-19 (dated by TCRdb to the early 2020s). Library creation used the immunoSEQ multiplex PCR assay. Entries here come from immuneACCESS through TCRdb and include only in-frame sequences with V and J called. Some clones fail to appear in such tables; in the studies checked, an unresolved V gene covers under half of the shortfall, and the cause of the remainder is unknown. The sample data list around 370,000 clones, and around nine tenths of these were observed just once. The ten largest clones take up about 7% of the sample. Material: peripheral blood. The receptor source for this set is a woman between 70 and 85 years old with COVID-19, enrolled during active disease.

This chain connects TRBV7-8 to TRBJ2-5, with TRBD2 identical over 9 bases. The J segment lost 5 bases and the V segment lost 6 bases, leaving 10 bases of the junction unmatched. The CDR3 extends over 15 amino acids. Germline CDR1 reads SGHVS; CDR2 reads FQNEAQ. CDR3 nucleotide sequence: TGTGCCAGCAGGGGCGGGGGGGCCTGGTTGGAGACCCAGTACTTC. Its translation: CASRGGGAWLETQYF.

The table lists this clone with a few counts. This rearrangement joins TRBV2 to TRBJ1-2, with D perhaps TRBD1 (5 bases). The length of the CDR3 is 13 residues. Deletions cut 8 bases from V and 8 bases from J, with 18 bases between. CDR1 and CDR2 from the germline V gene are SNHLY and FYNNEI. CDR3 in amino acids: CASRGTGLRGYTF. The CDR3 nucleotides read TGTGCCAGCCGAGGGACTGGGCTGAGGGGCTACACCTTC.

The chain combines TRBV24-1 with TRBJ1-3; D ambiguous. This CDR3 spans 15 amino acids. CDR1 and CDR2 from the germline V gene are KGHDR and SFDVKD. Trimming pared 4 bases from V and 1 base from J, leaving 10 bases between. DNA of the CDR3: TGTGCCACCAGTGACCCTGGAGGGTCTGGAAACACCATATATTTT. Amino acid sequence: CATSDPGGSGNTIYF.

The sample holds one count of this clone. The chain has TRBV29-1 and TRBJ2-3, with a possible D match to TRBD2 (5 bases). CDR3 length: 13 amino acids. Per the germline V gene, CDR1 is SQVTM and CDR2 is ANQGSEA. Trimming shortened V by 6 bases and J by 0 bases, and 10 bases separated the two germline ends. DNA of the CDR3: TGCAGCGTCGGTGGCGGGAGCACAGATACGCAGTATTTT. It yields the protein CSVGGGSTDTQYF.

The rearrangement joins TRBV15 to TRBJ1-5, with D hard to call. Per the germline V gene, CDR1 is LNHNV and CDR2 is YYDKDF (reference sequence). V was clipped by 1 base and J by 3 bases, with 7 bases between them. CDR3 length: 14 residues. The CDR3 DNA reads as TGTGCCACCAGCAGAGGGCAGGACAATCAGCCCCAGCATTTT. This encodes CATSRGQDNQPQHF.

The chain is built from TRBV6-5 and TRBJ2-3; D gene ambiguous. The CDR3 covers 13 residues. The germline CDR1 and CDR2 sequences are MNHEY and SVGAGI. Trimming cost V 6 bases and J 8 bases, with 15 bases left between them. The CDR3 reads CASRSTSRGTQYF. The CDR3 bases are TGTGCCAGCAGAAGTACATCGCGAGGTACGCAGTATTTT.

The chain carries TRBV5-1 and TRBJ2-2; weak D call: TRBD2 (6 bases). CDR1 and CDR2 (germline): SGHRS, YFSETQ. The CDR3 is 16 residues long. V shed 0 bases and J shed 5 bases, with 14 bases lying between them. The CDR3 coding sequence is TGCGCCAGCAGCTTGGAAGGGCGGGATGTTACCGGGGAGCTGTTTTTT. The encoded protein is CASSLEGRDVTGELFF.

The chain is built from TRBV29-1 and TRBJ1-2; the match to TRBD1 covers 10 bases. Looked up from germline, CDR1 is SQVTM and CDR2 is ANQGSEA. The CDR3 is made up of 16 amino acids. The ends lost 4 bases at V and 7 bases at J; junction bases unmatched: 15. CDR3 sequence (DNA): TGCAGCGTTGGAGGCCGGGACAGGGGAGTCCTAGTTGGCTACACCTTC. It yields the protein CSVGGRDRGVLVGYTF.

V and J are TRBV18 and TRBJ1-2, with D uncertain. Deletions cut 6 bases from V and 3 bases from J, with 14 bases between. The CDR3 loop spans 14 amino acids. The germline CDR1 and CDR2 sequences are KGHSH and LQKENI. The CDR3: CASSLSDSYYGYTF. As DNA, the CDR3 is TGTGCCAGCTCGCTTTCCGACTCCTACTATGGCTACACCTTC.